One and the same sample provided the 22 T cell receptor beta chains below, sequenced in a study of regulatory T cells in long-lasting Graves disease. Time point meaning: newly diagnosed GD, antithyroid drugs for less than 3 months. RNA isolated from PBMCs was used to make the TCR library. Arm-PCR of CDR3 regions and iRepertoire HTBI primers were the basis on which TCR beta libraries were built. Via MiXCR, TCRdb re-called the multiplex PCR reads, giving one row per CDR3 protein. Of 520,000 or so distinct CDR3 sequences listed, around 12% are singletons. The data were also submitted as part of a second study, on T cells in Graves' hyperthyroidism and ophthalmopathy.

The source was peripheral blood mononuclear cells (PBMCs), collected at new diagnosis, from a patient treated with antithyroid drugs. All receptors come from a woman aged 30 to 39 with Graves disease.

This clonotype turned up a few times. The chain links TRBV20-1 to TRBJ2-3; TRBD2 might be the D (5 bases). CDR3 size: 15 residues. Trimming shortened V by 0 bases and J by 0 bases, and 10 bases separated the two germline ends. Germline V gives CDR1 DFQATT, CDR2 SNEGSKA (reference sequence). The DNA of the CDR3 is TGCAGTGCTAGAGATGGCCAGCGGAGCACAGATACGCAGTATTTT. Translated, it gives CSARDGQRSTDTQYF.

The gene calls are TRBV14 and TRBJ2-2; D is undetermined. Trimming took off 2 bases at V and 2 bases at J, with 12 bases between the two ends. Germline CDR1 is SGHDN and CDR2 is FVKESK. There are 16 residues in the CDR3. The CDR3 loop reads CASSQIRRPNTGELFF. In DNA, the CDR3 is TGTGCCAGCAGCCAAATTAGACGGCCCAACACCGGGGAGCTGTTTTTT.

This clonotype occurred many times. This chain joins TRBV3-1 and TRBJ2-7, with 11 bases fitting TRBD2. V lost 4 bases to trimming and J lost 3 bases; unmatched junction nucleotides: 8. The CDR3 totals 16 residues. From germline, CDR1 is LGHDT and CDR2 YNNKEL (reference sequence). This chain's CDR3 is CASSPRASGRIYEQYF. In DNA, the CDR3 is TGTGCCAGCAGCCCGCGGGCTAGCGGGAGGATCTACGAGCAGTACTTC.

This clonotype was seen ten or more times. The V and J genes are TRBV6-1 and TRBJ1-1; the D gene is possibly TRBD1 (5 bases). The germline gives CDR1 MNHNS, CDR2 SASEGT. CDR3 length: 14 residues. Trimming took off 1 base at V and 5 bases at J, with 11 bases between the two ends. The CDR3 nucleotides read TGTGCCAGCAGTGAAGTCCCCAGGGCAACTGAAGCTTTCTTT. Translated, it gives CASSEVPRATEAFF.

This clonotype was picked up a small number of times. The chain is built from TRBV7-9 and TRBJ1-2; D gene ambiguous. There are 13 residues in the CDR3. Trimming took 4 bases from V and 1 from J, leaving 7 bases between them. Germline V lookup: CDR1 SEHNR, CDR2 FQNEAQ (reference sequence). The DNA for the CDR3 is TGTGCCAGCAGCTGGCAGAGTAACTATGGCTACACCTTC. Translating it yields CASSWQSNYGYTF. The full variable domain, in which reference TRBV7-9 and TRBJ1-2 provide the parts outside the CDR3, is DTGVSQNPRHKITKRGQNVTFRCDPISEHNRLYWYRQTLGQGPEFLTYFQNEAQLEKSRLLSDRFSAERPKGSFSTLEIQRTEQGDSAMYLCASSWQSNYGYTFGSGTRLTVV.

At least ten counts were recorded for this clonotype. The chain uses TRBV25-1 and TRBJ1-4; D not resolved. The V end lost 2 bases, the J end lost 2 bases, and 15 bases lay between the germline ends. CDR1 MGHDK and CDR2 SYGVNS come from the germline V gene. The CDR3 extends over 17 amino acids. DNA of the CDR3: TGTGCCAGCAGTGAAGCGGGCCGGGCTGGTACTAATGAAAAACTGTTTTTT. Protein: CASSEAGRAGTNEKLFF.

This clonotype was counted between two and nine times. The chain links TRBV5-4 to TRBJ1-2; 8 nucleotides line up with TRBD1. Looked up from germline, CDR1 is SGHNT and CDR2 is YYREEE (reference sequence). Trimming cost V 5 bases and J 0 bases; bases outside gene matches: 6. This CDR3 has 15 residues. This chain's CDR3 is CASRVLGQANYGYTF. In DNA, the CDR3 is TGTGCCAGCAGAGTCTTGGGACAGGCTAACTATGGCTACACCTTC.

The CDR3, as DNA: TGTGCCAGCAGCCGAGGGACCCGAAGGACCGGGGAGCTGTTTTTT. Translation gives CASSRGTRRTGELFF. The chain carries TRBV7-2 and TRBJ2-2; the D call may be TRBD1 or TRBD2 (5 bases each). Germline-derived CDR1 and CDR2 are SGHTA and FQGNSA. The V gene lost 5 bases and the J gene lost 5 bases, with 15 bases spanning the gap. The CDR3 runs to 15 residues.

This clonotype was counted at least ten times. The rearrangement uses TRBV6-2 or TRBV6-3 and TRBJ1-4; D unclear. CDR3 length: 12 amino acids. V was shortened by 7 bases and J by 7 bases, with 10 bases between the two germline ends. The germline CDR1 and CDR2 sequences are MNHEY and SVGEGT. The CDR3 protein is CASTLSGEKLFF. The CDR3 coding sequence is TGTGCCAGCACCCTGTCCGGTGAAAAACTGTTTTTT.

This clonotype came up many times. This chain uses TRBV5-1 with TRBJ1-1; TRBD1 is a possible D gene (5 bases). CDR1 SGHRS and CDR2 YFSETQ come from the germline V gene. The CDR3 loop spans 14 amino acids. V lost 3 bases to trimming and J lost 3 bases, with 12 bases between them. CDR3 nucleotide sequence: TGCGCCAGCAGCTCCGGGACTTATGACACTGAAGCTTTCTTT. This gives the protein CASSSGTYDTEAFF.

The chain recombines TRBV24-1 with TRBJ1-2; D remains ambiguous. This CDR3 has 15 amino acids. V was pared by 1 base and J by 8 bases, with 16 bases between. In germline, CDR1 is KGHDR, CDR2 SFDVKD. The CDR3 region is CATSDLRPDVGGYTF. CDR3 nucleotides: TGTGCCACCAGTGATTTAAGGCCAGACGTCGGGGGCTACACCTTC.

This clonotype was detected ten times or more. V gene TRBV27 combines with J gene TRBJ2-2; tentatively, D is TRBD2 (6 bases). CDR1 MNHEY and CDR2 SMNVEV come from the germline V gene (reference sequence). CDR3 size: 15 residues. V lost 8 bases and J lost 6, with 19 bases in between. The CDR3 nucleotides read TGTGCCAGCGCCGGGAGCGCGGTTCGGTCCGGGGAGCTGTTTTTT. Its protein is CASAGSAVRSGELFF.

This clonotype was counted many times. The V call is TRBV3-1, the J call TRBJ2-5, with 7 positions matching TRBD2. Germline V CDR1 and CDR2: LGHDT, YNNKEL (reference sequence). This CDR3 is 17 amino acids long. Trimming cost V 4 bases and J 5 bases; bases outside gene matches: 16. CDR3 sequence (DNA): TGTGCCAGCAGCCGAAGAACGGGGGGAGGAGGAGGGGAGACCCAGTACTTC. Translated, it gives CASSRRTGGGGGETQYF.

Of note for this clonotype: A far larger clone is one nucleotide away, so this likely arose from a read error. The chain carries TRBV6-5 and TRBJ2-5; perhaps TRBD1 as D (5 bases). V was shortened by 2 bases and J by 2 bases, with 6 bases between the two germline ends. The V gene's germline CDR1 is MNHEY and CDR2 SVGAGI. The CDR3 is 13 amino acids. In DNA, the CDR3 is TGTGCCAGCAGTTACCAGGGTCAAGAGACCCAGTACTTC. Its protein product is CASSYQGQETQYF.

J is TRBJ1-2 and V is TRBV11-2; perhaps TRBD1 as D (6 bases). Germline-derived CDR1 and CDR2 are SGHAT and FQNNGV. The ends were cut back, 3 bases at V and 4 bases at J, with 15 bases in the middle. The CDR3 has 15 residues. The CDR3, as DNA: TGTGCCAGCAGCTTGGGGGCCGGGACACTCTATGGCTACACCTTC. Translation: CASSLGAGTLYGYTF.

Ten or more counts support this clonotype. The chain joins TRBV19 to TRBJ2-7; tentatively, D is TRBD2 (6 bases). Per the germline V gene, CDR1 is LNHDA and CDR2 is SQIVND (reference sequence). Trimming cost V 6 bases and J 2 bases, with 17 bases left between them. This CDR3 contains 15 residues. The CDR3 protein is CASSISAGPTYEQYF. The CDR3 bases are TGTGCCAGTAGCATCTCAGCGGGTCCTACCTACGAGCAGTACTTC.

This clonotype was counted many times. V is TRBV12-3 or TRBV12-4 and J is TRBJ2-5; 12 bases are a match to TRBD2. This CDR3 is 16 amino acids long. Trimming took 4 bases from V and 2 from J; bases not matched to a gene: 5. CDR3 sequence: CASSWGLAGTQETQYF. The CDR3 DNA reads TGTGCCAGCAGTTGGGGACTAGCGGGTACTCAAGAGACCCAGTACTTC.

This clonotype occurred a few times. The genes are TRBV15 and TRBJ1-6; the D gene is possibly TRBD1 (6 bases). Germline assignment: CDR1 LNHNV and CDR2 YYDKDF (reference sequence). V lost 0 bases and J 6 bases, leaving 12 bases between the germline ends. The CDR3 has 16 residues. The CDR3 reads CATSRERGGGNSPLHF. DNA of the CDR3: TGTGCCACCAGCAGAGAGAGGGGAGGGGGTAATTCACCCCTCCACTTT.

This clonotype has at least ten counts. This chain connects TRBV9 to TRBJ2-3; TRBD2 is a possible D gene (6 bases). CDR1 is SGDLS and CDR2 is YYNGEE in the germline V gene. This CDR3 is 17 amino acids long. Deletions cut 0 bases from V and 2 bases from J, with 16 bases between. CDR3 region: CASSVVGSGTNTDTQYF. The CDR3 DNA is TGTGCCAGCAGCGTAGTGGGTAGCGGAACCAACACAGATACGCAGTATTTT.

Details on this clonotype: Since a much larger clone is just one base distant, this may be a read error. V usage is TRBV2 and J usage is TRBJ2-3, with D unresolved. Near its end, the DNA agrees better with TRBJ1-1, so the J call may be wrong. CDR3 length equals 12 residues. CDR1 is SNHLY and CDR2 is FYNNEI in the germline V gene. CDR3 sequence: CASSGGEPEAFF. CDR3 DNA: TGTGCCAGCAGTGGTGGGGAACCAGAAGCTTTCTTT.

This clonotype has a count of ten or more. The genes are TRBV5-1 and TRBJ1-5; D is unresolved. The CDR3 totals 14 residues. V dropped 2 bases and J dropped 8 bases, with 14 bases sitting between them. In germline, CDR1 is SGHRS, CDR2 YFSETQ. The chain's CDR3 is CASSLGPRREPQHF. The CDR3 DNA follows: TGCGCCAGCAGCTTAGGACCCCGGCGTGAGCCCCAGCATTTT.

This clonotype came up many times. The genes are TRBV12-3 or TRBV12-4 and TRBJ2-7; TRBD1 aligns across 9 bases. The CDR3 covers 15 residues. V dropped 5 bases and J dropped 4; count of bases not matched to a gene: 9. In nucleotides, the CDR3 is TGTGCCAGCAGTCAGCCGGGACAGGGAGAGTACGAGCAGTACTTC. Amino acids: CASSQPGQGEYEQYF.